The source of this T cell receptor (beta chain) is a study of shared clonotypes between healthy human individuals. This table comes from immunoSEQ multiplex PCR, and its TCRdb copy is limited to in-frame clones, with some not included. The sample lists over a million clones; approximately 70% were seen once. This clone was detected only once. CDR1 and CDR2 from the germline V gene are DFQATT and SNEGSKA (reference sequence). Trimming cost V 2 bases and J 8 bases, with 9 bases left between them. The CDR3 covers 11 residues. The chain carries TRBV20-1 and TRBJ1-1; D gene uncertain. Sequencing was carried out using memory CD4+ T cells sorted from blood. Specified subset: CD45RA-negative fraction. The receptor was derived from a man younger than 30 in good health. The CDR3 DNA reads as TGCAGTGCTAGACTCGGCGTCGAAGCTTTCTTT. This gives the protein CSARLGVEAFF.